The source of this TCR beta chain is a study of control samples from healthy donors and cancer patients. With respect to this clone: The junction departs from the called germline gene at one end, perhaps through a read error.

CDR3 length: 15 amino acids. Germline CDR1 and CDR2: SSHAT and FNYEAQ (reference sequence). The assay was immunoSEQ multiplex PCR, and TCRdb's table has in-frame clones only and misses some. The table lists about 140,000 clones, roughly nine tenths of them singletons, with about 9% in the top ten. The material sequenced was blood. This chain uses TRBV7-7 with TRBJ2-1; D possibly corresponds to TRBD2 (5 bases). This sequence originates from a woman between 25 and 40 years old in good health. DNA for the CDR3: TGTGCTAGCAGCTTCTCCGGAGATTCGGGGAATGAGCAGTTCTTC. This sequence encodes CASSFSGDSGNEQFF.